These 2 T cell receptor beta chains were sequenced from one sample in a study of T cells after yellow fever vaccination. TCRdb ran MiXCR on the 5' RACE reads and lists one entry per CDR3 protein. The table shows 200,000 or so distinct CDR3 sequences, with approximately 6.7% occurring only once. Sequenced material: CD4+ T cells sorted from PBMCs, taken on the day of the yellow fever booster vaccination. The receptors were sampled from a man aged 30-40 years who received the YFV17D yellow fever vaccine.

This clonotype has at least ten counts. This chain connects TRBV10-3 to TRBJ2-3; tentatively, D is TRBD2 (5 bases). The CDR3 extends over 11 amino acids. The V end lost 5 bases, the J end lost 5 bases, and 5 bases lay between the germline ends. Per the germline V gene, CDR1 is ENHRY and CDR2 is SYGVKD. CDR3 region: CAISSGDTQYF. CDR3 coding DNA: TGTGCCATCAGTAGCGGAGATACGCAGTATTTT.

This clonotype was seen many times. The rearrangement uses TRBV2 and TRBJ1-1; D remains unclear. The CDR3 extends over 12 amino acids. Trimming pared 4 bases from V and 5 bases from J, leaving 8 bases between. Germline V gene lookup returns CDR1 SNHLY and CDR2 FYNNEI. In nucleotides, the CDR3 is TGTGCCAGCAGTGGTGGTTTGACTGAAGCTTTCTTT. Residues: CASSGGLTEAFF.